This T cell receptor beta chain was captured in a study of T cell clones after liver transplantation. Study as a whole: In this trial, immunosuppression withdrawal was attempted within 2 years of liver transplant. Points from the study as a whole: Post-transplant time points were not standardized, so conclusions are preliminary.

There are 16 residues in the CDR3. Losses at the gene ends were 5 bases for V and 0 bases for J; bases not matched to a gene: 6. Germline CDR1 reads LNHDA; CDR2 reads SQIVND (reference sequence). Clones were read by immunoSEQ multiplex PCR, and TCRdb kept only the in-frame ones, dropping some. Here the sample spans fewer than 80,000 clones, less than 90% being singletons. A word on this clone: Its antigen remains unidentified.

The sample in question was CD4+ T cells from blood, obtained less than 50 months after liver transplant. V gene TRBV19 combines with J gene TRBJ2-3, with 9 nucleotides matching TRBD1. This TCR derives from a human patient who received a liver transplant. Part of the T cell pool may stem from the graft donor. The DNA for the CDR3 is TGTGCCAGTAGTTCACAGGGGGCCGGTAGCACAGATACGCAGTATTTT. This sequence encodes CASSSQGAGSTDTQYF.